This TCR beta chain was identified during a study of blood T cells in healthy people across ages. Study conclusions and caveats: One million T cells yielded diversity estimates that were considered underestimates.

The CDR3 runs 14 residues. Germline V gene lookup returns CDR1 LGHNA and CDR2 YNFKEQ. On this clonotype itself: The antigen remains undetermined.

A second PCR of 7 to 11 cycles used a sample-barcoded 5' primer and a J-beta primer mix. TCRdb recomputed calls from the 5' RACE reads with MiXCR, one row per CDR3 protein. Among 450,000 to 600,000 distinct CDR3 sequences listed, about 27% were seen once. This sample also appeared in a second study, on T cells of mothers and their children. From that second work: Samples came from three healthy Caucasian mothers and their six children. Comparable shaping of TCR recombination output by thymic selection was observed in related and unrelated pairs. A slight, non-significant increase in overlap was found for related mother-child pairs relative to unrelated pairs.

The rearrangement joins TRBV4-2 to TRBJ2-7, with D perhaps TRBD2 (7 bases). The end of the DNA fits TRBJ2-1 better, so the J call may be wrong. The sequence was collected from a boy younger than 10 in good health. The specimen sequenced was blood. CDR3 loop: CASSQGGGPNEQFF. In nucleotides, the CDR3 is TGTGCCAGCAGCCAGGGGGGGGGCCCCAATGAGCAGTTCTTC.